A single sample gave rise to the 22 T cell receptor beta chains below, sequenced in a study of blood T cell repertoires in COVID-19. The assay was immunoSEQ multiplex PCR, and TCRdb's table has in-frame clones only and misses some. Seen here are about 64,000 clones, approximately 90% observed once, and the top ten hold 3.9%. The sequencing input was peripheral blood. The receptor source for this set is a man between 65 and 80 years old with acute or convalescent COVID-19.

The rearrangement links TRBV4-3 to TRBJ1-4; TRBD1 matches at 7 bases. CDR1 LGHNA and CDR2 YSLEER come from the germline V gene. V gave up 0 bases and J gave up 8 bases; unmatched junction bases: 3. This CDR3 has 14 residues. CDR3 DNA: TGCGCCAGCAGCCAAGATCCAGGGGGGGAAAAACTGTTTTTT. It encodes CASSQDPGGEKLFF.

The chain employs TRBV3-1 (or the pseudogene TRBV3-2) and TRBJ1-1; 7 bases fit TRBD1. The CDR3 has 15 amino acids. Trimming at V came to 7 bases and at J to 0 bases, leaving 8 bases not matched to a gene. From germline, CDR1 is LGHDT and CDR2 YNNKEL (reference sequence). This CDR3 is CASTDRELMNTEAFF. In nucleotides, the CDR3 is TGTGCCAGCACCGACAGGGAACTCATGAACACTGAAGCTTTCTTT.

The rearrangement uses TRBV7-9 and TRBJ2-3; 8 bases fit TRBD1. V gave up 4 bases and J gave up 6 bases; unmatched junction bases: 6. Germline V lookup: CDR1 SEHNR, CDR2 FQNEAQ (reference sequence). This CDR3 has 14 amino acids. In DNA form, the CDR3 reads TGTGCCAGCAGCTATCGGACAGGGTGGGATACGCAGTATTTT. Its protein is CASSYRTGWDTQYF.

The chain has TRBV6-1 and TRBJ2-7; D gene uncertain. Between the trimmed V and J ends, which lost 1 base and 4 bases, there was a span of 14 bases. CDR3 size: 15 residues. Germline CDR1 reads MNHNS; CDR2 reads SASEGT. CDR3 region: CASSEGPVQIYEQYF. For the CDR3, the DNA is TGTGCCAGCAGTGAAGGCCCAGTACAGATATACGAGCAGTACTTC.

This clone was detected only once. The genes are TRBV30 and TRBJ1-2, with TRBD1 identical over 9 bases. CDR1 is GTSNPN and CDR2 is SVGIG in the germline V gene (reference sequence). The CDR3 has 13 amino acids. The trim removed 2 bases at V and 9 bases at J, leaving 7 bases unmatched. The CDR3 nucleotides read TGTGCCTGGAGTATACAGGGGGCCGGGAGCTACACCTTC. Protein product: CAWSIQGAGSYTF.

The CDR3 DNA sequence: TGTGCCAGCAGCTCAGACATCTCTGGAAACACCATATATTTT. Amino acids: CASSSDISGNTIYF. The rearrangement uses TRBV7-6 and TRBJ1-3; no firm D call. The CDR3 covers 14 residues. V was trimmed by 4 bases and J by 0 bases, leaving 7 bases between them. CDR1 is SGHVS, CDR2 FNYEAQ, per germline.

This clone was counted only a few times. The chain links TRBV7-2 to TRBJ2-7; 9 nucleotides line up with TRBD2. V was clipped by 5 bases and J by 4 bases; unmatched bases: 6. Germline CDR1 and CDR2: SGHTA and FQGNSA. The CDR3 totals 14 residues. The CDR3 nucleotides read TGTGCCAGCAGCACAAGCGGGGGGCTTTACGAGCAGTACTTC. Translating gives CASSTSGGLYEQYF. The entire variable domain, with the rest obtained from reference TRBV7-2 and TRBJ2-7, is as follows: GAGVSQSPSNKVTEKGKDVELRCDPISGHTALYWYRQSLGQGLEFLIYFQGNSAPDKSGLPSDRFSAERTGGSVSTLTIQRTQQEDSAVYLCASSTSGGLYEQYFGPGTRLTVT.

The chain joins TRBV4-1 to TRBJ2-1; TRBD2 aligns across 10 bases. CDR3 length: 16 residues. Trimming took 2 bases from V and 7 from J; bases not matched to a gene: 8. The germline V gene has CDR1 MGHRA and CDR2 YSYEKL. The CDR3 nucleotides are TGCGCCAGCAGCCAATTACTAGCGGGGCCTGGGAATGAGCAGTTCTTC. It translates to CASSQLLAGPGNEQFF.

The genes are TRBV18 and TRBJ2-1, with D possibly matching TRBD2 (6 bases). CDR3 length: 16 amino acids. Germline V CDR1 and CDR2: KGHSH, LQKENI. V lost 2 bases to trimming and J lost 0 bases, with 11 bases between them. CDR3 nucleotides: TGTGCCAGCTCACCATTGGCGGGGCTCTCCTACAATGAGCAGTTCTTC. Translation: CASSPLAGLSYNEQFF.

The V call is TRBV7-9, the J call TRBJ2-2; 8 bases align to TRBD1. CDR1 SEHNR and CDR2 FQNEAQ come from the germline V gene (reference sequence). V gave up 1 base and J gave up 8 bases; unmatched junction bases: 3. This CDR3 comprises 14 residues. CDR3: CASSLGGQAGELFF. CDR3 in DNA: TGTGCCAGCAGCTTAGGGGGACAGGCTGGGGAGCTGTTTTTT.

This clone was seen once. The chain uses TRBV6-1 and TRBJ1-5; TRBD1 agrees at 9 bases. The CDR3 covers 18 residues. V trimming: 0 bases; J trimming: 0 bases; junction bases outside the gene matches: 6. CDR1 is MNHNS, CDR2 SASEGT, per germline. The CDR3 DNA is TGTGCCAGCAGTGAAGCTGGGACAGGGATCTATAGCAATCAGCCCCAGCATTTT. This translates into CASSEAGTGIYSNQPQHF.

The chain is built from TRBV6-5 and TRBJ2-3; TRBD2 matches 9 bases. Losses at the gene ends were 6 bases for V and 3 bases for J; bases not matched to a gene: 7. The CDR3 is made up of 15 amino acids. Germline V lookup: CDR1 MNHEY, CDR2 SVGAGI. CDR3: CASRRAGGGTDTQYF. For the CDR3, the DNA is TGTGCCAGCAGGAGAGCGGGGGGAGGTACAGATACGCAGTATTTT.

The chain links TRBV20-1 to TRBJ2-7, with D tentatively TRBD2 (6 bases). The CDR3 totals 15 residues. Trimming removed 3 bases from V and 0 bases from J, with 15 bases in between. Germline CDR1 reads DFQATT; CDR2 reads SNEGSKA (reference sequence). CDR3 loop: CSASRAGRSSYEQYF. The CDR3 bases are TGCAGTGCTAGTCGTGCGGGGAGGAGCTCCTACGAGCAGTACTTC.

The chain joins TRBV7-8 to TRBJ1-2; possibly TRBD1 for D (6 bases). The V gene lost 5 bases and the J gene lost 7 bases, with 17 bases spanning the gap. The germline V gene has CDR1 SGHVS and CDR2 FQNEAQ. This CDR3 is 14 amino acids long. CDR3 amino acids: CASSRLGGGGGYTF. CDR3 DNA: TGTGCCAGCAGCCGTCTAGGCGGGGGCGGTGGCTACACCTTC.

This clone has only a few counts. The chain combines TRBV12-5 with TRBJ1-2; D is perhaps TRBD1 (5 bases). The V gene's germline CDR1 is LGHNT and CDR2 FRNRAP. V was shortened by 5 bases and J by 5 bases, with 30 bases between the two germline ends. The CDR3 covers 19 residues. The CDR3 DNA is TGTGCTAGTGGTCCTTTATCTCAAACGACAGAGAGCCGCCCTTATGGCTACACCTTC. Its translation is CASGPLSQTTESRPYGYTF.

DNA of the CDR3: TGTGCCAGCAGCCAATCAGGGCTCTATGGCTACACCTTC. Encoded protein: CASSQSGLYGYTF. J is TRBJ1-2 and V is TRBV5-6, with D perhaps matching TRBD1 (5 bases). Per the germline V gene, CDR1 is SGHDT and CDR2 is YYEEEE. V was pared by 4 bases and J by 4 bases, with 11 bases between. The CDR3 is 13 amino acids.

This sequence joins TRBV5-1 and TRBJ2-2; D uncertain. Germline CDR1 reads SGHRS; CDR2 reads YFSETQ. The CDR3 has 13 residues. Between the trimmed V and J ends, which lost 4 bases and 0 bases, there was a span of 4 bases. CDR3: CASSLTNTGELFF. CDR3 DNA sequence: TGCGCCAGCAGCCTTACGAACACCGGGGAGCTGTTTTTT.

This chain links TRBV7-3 with TRBJ2-6; D may be TRBD2 (7 bases). Trimming shortened V by 5 bases and J by 0 bases, and 14 bases separated the two germline ends. CDR1 and CDR2 (germline): SGHTA, FQGTGA. The length of the CDR3 is 17 residues. The CDR3 nucleotides read TGTGCCAGCAGCAAGGACGGGGGGCTCTCTGGGGCCAACGTCCTGACTTTC. Translating gives CASSKDGGLSGANVLTF.

The gene calls are TRBV7-3 and TRBJ2-3; TRBD1 matches at 9 bases. Germline assignment: CDR1 SGHTA and CDR2 FQGTGA. Trimming removed 4 bases from V and 5 bases from J; junction bases left unmatched: 7. The CDR3 is made up of 15 amino acids. The CDR3 nucleotides read TGTGCCAGCAGCTCCGGGACAGGGTCATTAGATACGCAGTATTTT. Its translation is CASSSGTGSLDTQYF.

A word on this clone: A much more abundant neighbour one base away suggests this may be a read error. The chain joins TRBV7-9 to TRBJ2-5, with 7 bases identical to TRBD1. CDR3 size: 14 residues. Trimming removed 1 base from V and 5 bases from J; junction bases left unmatched: 4. CDR1 is SEHNR and CDR2 is FQNEAQ in the germline V gene (reference sequence). In nucleotides, the CDR3 is TGTGCCAGCAGCTTAGGGGGACAGCAGGAGACCCAGTACTTC. Its translation is CASSLGGQQETQYF.

The rearrangement uses TRBV28 and TRBJ1-5; 9 nucleotides agree with TRBD1. Germline CDR1 reads MDHEN; CDR2 reads SYDVKM. The CDR3 has 15 amino acids. Trimming at V came to 6 bases and at J to 4 bases, leaving 7 bases not matched to a gene. CDR3 coding DNA: TGTGCCAGCAGCCGCGCCGGGACAGGGAATCAGCCCCAGCATTTT. It codes for CASSRAGTGNQPQHF.

The CDR3 DNA follows: TGTGCCAGCAGCAAAGGAGGGACAGGGAGCACAGATACGCAGTATTTT. This sequence encodes CASSKGGTGSTDTQYF. V gene TRBV21-1 combines with J gene TRBJ2-3; TRBD1 is the table's D call and was not checked against the DNA. TRBV21-1 is reported as a pseudogene. This CDR3 region has 16 residues.